This T cell receptor (beta chain) came from a study of PD-L1 blockade in urothelial cancer. Assay: immunoSEQ multiplex PCR; the TCRdb copy retains only in-frame clones and omits some. The table shows roughly 91,000 clones, with about 83% occurring only once. V was trimmed by 5 bases and J by 0 bases, leaving 7 bases between them. The CDR3 runs 13 residues. The germline CDR1 and CDR2 sequences are MDHEN and SYDVKM. Time point meaning: pretreatment peripheral blood. This clone was seen a handful of times. This sample comprised PBMCs, obtained around atezolizumab (anti-PD-L1) treatment. The origin of this receptor is a man aged 60-69 years with urothelial cancer. The chain links TRBV28 to TRBJ1-2, with D possibly matching TRBD1 (5 bases). The CDR3 loop reads CASSGGTNYGYTF. CDR3 DNA sequence: TGTGCCAGCAGTGGGGGGACTAACTATGGCTACACCTTC.